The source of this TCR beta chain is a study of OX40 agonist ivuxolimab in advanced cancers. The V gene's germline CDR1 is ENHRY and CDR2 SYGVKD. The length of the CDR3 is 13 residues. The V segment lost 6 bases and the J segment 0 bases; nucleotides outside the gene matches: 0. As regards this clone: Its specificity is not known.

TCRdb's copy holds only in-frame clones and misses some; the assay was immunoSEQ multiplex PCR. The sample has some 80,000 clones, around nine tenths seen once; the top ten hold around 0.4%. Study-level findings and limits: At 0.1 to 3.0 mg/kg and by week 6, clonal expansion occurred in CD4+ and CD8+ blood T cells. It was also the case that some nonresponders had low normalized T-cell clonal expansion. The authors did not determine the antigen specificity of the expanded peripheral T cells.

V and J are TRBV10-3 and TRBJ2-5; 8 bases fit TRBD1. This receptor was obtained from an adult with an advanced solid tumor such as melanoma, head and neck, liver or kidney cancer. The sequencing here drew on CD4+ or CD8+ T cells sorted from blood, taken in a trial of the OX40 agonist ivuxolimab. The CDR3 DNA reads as TGTGCCATCAGGGACAGGGACCAAGAGACCCAGTACTTC. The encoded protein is CAIRDRDQETQYF.